This TCR beta chain was found in a study of cytomegalovirus exposure and HLA in healthy donors. Study observations and caveats: Reportedly, cytomegalovirus status was diagnosed with high sensitivity and specificity.

PCR primers comprised 60 Vbeta and 13 Jbeta primers. Repertoires were generated with immunoSEQ multiplex PCR, while TCRdb's copy carries only in-frame clones and drops some. The repertoire includes some 130,000 clones, 80% to 85% of them detected once, and less than 10% sits in the top ten. Comment on this clone: The antigen is not known.

The specimen sequenced was PBMCs. The source of this sequence is a woman in her forties or fifties in good health and CMV-seropositive.

This CDR3 reads CASSPRTGREQYF. CDR3 DNA: TGTGCCAGCAGCCCCCGGACAGGGCGCGAGCAGTACTTC. V is TRBV6-5 and J is TRBJ2-7, with 8 bases lining up with TRBD1. The V gene's germline CDR1 is MNHEY and CDR2 SVGAGI. V dropped 6 bases and J dropped 6; count of bases not matched to a gene: 7. The CDR3 is 13 amino acids.